Listed here are 23 T cell receptor beta chains from one sample, sequenced in a study of a mutant IDH1 vaccine in newly diagnosed glioma. Antigens for these TCRs are unknown. Time point defined: week 5, during vaccination. Each vaccine dose was 300 ug of mutant IDH1 20-mer peptide, with topical imiquimod. The repertoire was sequenced with immunoSEQ multiplex PCR; TCRdb's copy has only in-frame clones and lacks some. This sample has about 27,000 clones; more than 60% occur once, and the top ten carry 7.2%. The sample consisted of PBMCs, taken from a glioma patient whose treatment included an IDH1 peptide vaccine. The origin of the receptors is a man aged 40-50 years with glioma. Some clones in this sample may be carry-over from other donors' samples.

The chain joins TRBV13 to TRBJ2-7, with a weak D call TRBD1 (6 bases). This CDR3 region has 15 residues. Per the germline V gene, CDR1 is PRHDT and CDR2 is FYEKMQ (reference sequence). V lost 1 base to trimming and J lost 5 bases, with 15 bases between them. DNA of the CDR3: TGTGCCAGCAGCTTAGCCCCGGGCAGGGGCCACGAGCAGTACTTC. Translation gives CASSLAPGRGHEQYF.

V and J are TRBV4-3 and TRBJ1-1; D is unresolved. This CDR3 is built from 15 residues. Trimming removed 0 bases from V and 7 bases from J, with 15 bases in between. Germline assignment: CDR1 LGHNA and CDR2 YSLEER. The CDR3 DNA sequence: TGCGCCAGCAGCCAAGATGGGAAGCGGGGAAATGAAGCTTTCTTT. Amino acids: CASSQDGKRGNEAFF.

The V and J genes are TRBV11-2 and TRBJ2-7; D ambiguous. The germline V gene has CDR1 SGHAT and CDR2 FQNNGV. The CDR3 is 15 amino acids. Trimming shortened V by 0 bases and J by 7 bases, and 16 bases separated the two germline ends. This CDR3 is CASSLDPLQTGEQYF. CDR3 bases: TGTGCCAGCAGCTTAGATCCGTTGCAGACTGGAGAGCAGTACTTC.

This chain uses TRBV14 with TRBJ2-3, with unresolved D. The CDR3 loop spans 15 amino acids. Germline V gene data show CDR1 as SGHDN and CDR2 as FVKESK. V was shortened by 3 bases and J by 3 bases, with 13 bases between the two germline ends. The CDR3 region has the DNA TGTGCCAGCAGCCATTACGACTTGGGGACAGATACGCAGTATTTT. Its translation is CASSHYDLGTDTQYF.

The rearrangement links TRBV5-1 to TRBJ2-3, with 7 bases fitting TRBD2. After removal of 2 bases from V and 1 base from J, the junction contained 4 bases not matched to a gene. This CDR3 has 15 amino acids. CDR1 is SGHRS and CDR2 is YFSETQ in the germline V gene. CDR3 in amino acids: CASSFGRAGTDTQYF. The CDR3 region has the DNA TGCGCCAGCAGCTTTGGGAGGGCGGGCACAGATACGCAGTATTTT.

This chain links TRBV6-1 with TRBJ1-6, with D unresolved. Germline CDR1 is MNHNS and CDR2 is SASEGT. Between the trimmed V and J ends, which lost 4 bases and 5 bases, there was a span of 9 bases. This CDR3 is 14 amino acids long. The CDR3 nucleotides read TGTGCCAGCAGTGGAGCTGTCCATAATTCACCCCTCCACTTT. Its translation: CASSGAVHNSPLHF.

This chain uses TRBV6-6 with TRBJ2-1; no reliable D call. The ends were cut back, 6 bases at V and 0 bases at J, with 9 bases in the middle. The germline V gene has CDR1 MNHNY and CDR2 SVGAGI (reference sequence). CDR3 length equals 14 residues. The CDR3, as DNA: TGTGCCAGCAGGCCAAGTAGCTCCTACAATGAGCAGTTCTTC. Its translation is CASRPSSSYNEQFF.

V usage is TRBV6-5 and J usage is TRBJ1-1, with no clear D. The CDR3 loop spans 12 amino acids. V gave up 6 bases and J gave up 4 bases, with 9 bases separating them. CDR1 MNHEY and CDR2 SVGAGI come from the germline V gene. CDR3 DNA: TGTGCCAGCAGATCCCTGGCCACTGAAGCTTTCTTT. Translated: CASRSLATEAFF.

A few counts support this clone. This CDR3 is CASSPTGGRDTEAFF. CDR3 DNA: TGCGCCAGCAGCCCCACCGGGGGGAGAGACACTGAAGCTTTCTTT. The V and J genes are TRBV4-3 and TRBJ1-1; D is perhaps TRBD1 (5 bases). V was cut by 4 bases and J by 3 bases, with 15 bases left in between. The CDR3 runs 15 residues. Germline CDR1 is LGHNA and CDR2 is YSLEER.

The chain links TRBV13 to TRBJ2-7, with D possibly being TRBD1 (6 bases). CDR1 is PRHDT, CDR2 FYEKMQ, per germline (reference sequence). Trimming left V 5 bases short and J 0 bases short, with 14 bases between. The CDR3 sequence is 15 residues long. CDR3 residues: CASSPRRDTSYEQYF. CDR3 coding DNA: TGTGCCAGCAGCCCACGCCGGGACACCTCCTACGAGCAGTACTTC.

The V call is TRBV9, the J call TRBJ1-1; no firm D call. The length of the CDR3 is 15 residues. Germline V gene data show CDR1 as SGDLS and CDR2 as YYNGEE. V was shortened by 4 bases and J by 2 bases, with 15 bases between the two germline ends. The CDR3 region is CASSPRGGENTEAFF. The CDR3 region has the DNA TGTGCCAGCAGCCCCCGGGGTGGAGAAAACACTGAAGCTTTCTTT.

The genes are TRBV19 and TRBJ1-3, with TRBD1 matching over 8 bases. The germline V gene has CDR1 LNHDA and CDR2 SQIVND (reference sequence). This CDR3 contains 16 residues. The V gene end was trimmed by 6 bases and the J gene end by 3 bases; junction bases not matched to a gene: 10. The CDR3 region has the DNA TGTGCCAGTAGGCTCCTAGGGACAGGCATTGGAAACACCATATATTTT. Its translation is CASRLLGTGIGNTIYF.

This chain joins TRBV6-1 and TRBJ2-5; 11 bases line up with TRBD1. This CDR3 comprises 15 residues. Germline CDR1 MNHNS, CDR2 SASEGT. V lost 5 bases, J lost 4 bases, and 6 bases stayed unmatched. The CDR3 loop is CASSPRTGGRETQYF. CDR3 DNA sequence: TGTGCCAGCAGTCCCCGGACAGGGGGCCGAGAGACCCAGTACTTC.

This chain joins TRBV5-8 and TRBJ2-1, with TRBD1 as a possible D gene (5 bases). The CDR3 totals 15 residues. V was cut by 4 bases and J by 4 bases, with 15 bases left in between. Looked up from germline, CDR1 is SGHTS and CDR2 is YDEGEE. The CDR3 DNA is TGTGCCAGCAGCCGAATTAGGGGCCCTTACAATGAGCAGTTCTTC. It encodes CASSRIRGPYNEQFF.

The rearrangement joins TRBV2 to TRBJ1-2; D is undetermined. The CDR3 covers 14 residues. Germline lookup yields CDR1 SNHLY and CDR2 FYNNEI. V was cut by 1 base and J by 4 bases, with 10 bases left in between. The CDR3 nucleotides read TGTGCCAGCAGTGAAGGTTGGGCTCTCTATGGCTACACCTTC. Amino acids: CASSEGWALYGYTF.

The chain uses TRBV5-1 and TRBJ2-3, with a possible D match to TRBD2 (6 bases). The V and J ends lost 2 bases and 2 bases respectively, with 12 bases between them. Germline V gene data show CDR1 as SGHRS and CDR2 as YFSETQ. The CDR3 totals 15 residues. DNA of the CDR3: TGCGCCAGCAGCTTTACGGCGGGGCTCACAGATACGCAGTATTTT. Translated: CASSFTAGLTDTQYF.

This rearrangement joins TRBV4-1 to TRBJ1-1; maybe TRBD1 (6 bases). V lost 4 bases and J 11 bases, leaving 17 bases between the germline ends. CDR3 size: 13 residues. The germline V gene has CDR1 MGHRA and CDR2 YSYEKL. DNA of the CDR3: TGCGCCAGCAGCCTCGTGCCGGGACATAGGGCTTTCTTT. This sequence encodes CASSLVPGHRAFF.

The V and J genes are TRBV7-2 and TRBJ2-1, with 8 bases identical to TRBD1. The V segment lost 5 bases and the J segment 6 bases; nucleotides outside the gene matches: 6. Germline assignment: CDR1 SGHTA and CDR2 FQGNSA. The CDR3 length is 14 residues. This chain's CDR3 is CASSPRTGLNEQFF. CDR3 bases: TGTGCCAGCAGCCCCAGGACAGGGCTCAATGAGCAGTTCTTC.

This clone occurred a few times. The V gene is TRBV20-1, the J gene TRBJ1-1, with D perhaps TRBD1 (6 bases). The CDR3 is 11 amino acids. The V gene lost 7 bases and the J gene lost 4 bases, with 10 bases spanning the gap. Germline lookup yields CDR1 DFQATT and CDR2 SNEGSKA (reference sequence). The CDR3 is CSGGGGTEAFF. The CDR3 region has the DNA TGCAGTGGCGGGGGCGGCACTGAAGCTTTCTTT.

The chain employs TRBV5-4 and TRBJ1-2, with D uncertain. The CDR3 totals 13 residues. Trimming left V 5 bases short and J 7 bases short, with 15 bases between. Germline V CDR1 and CDR2: SGHNT, YYREEE (reference sequence). The CDR3 coding sequence is TGTGCCAGCAGTACCCGGTTAGGTAGTGGCTACACCTTC. Its protein is CASSTRLGSGYTF.

The rearrangement uses TRBV6-5 and TRBJ2-7; 7 nucleotides agree with TRBD1. Germline-derived CDR1 and CDR2 are MNHEY and SVGAGI. J was trimmed by 0 bases and V by 6 bases; bases with no gene match: 8. This CDR3 is 15 amino acids long. The CDR3 bases are TGTGCCAGCAGCGAGCCAGCAGGGGGCTCCTACGAGCAGTACTTC. Its protein product is CASSEPAGGSYEQYF.

This clone was found once. In DNA form, the CDR3 reads TGTGCCAGCAGCTCGGACAGGGACTCTGGAAACACCATATATTTT. Amino acid sequence: CASSSDRDSGNTIYF. The chain uses TRBV5-4 and TRBJ1-3; 8 bases agree with TRBD1. J gave up 0 bases and V 3 bases, and 2 bases lay outside the gene matches. The CDR3 has 15 residues. Per germline, CDR1 SGHNT and CDR2 YYREEE (reference sequence).

The chain is built from TRBV15 and TRBJ1-2; TRBD1 aligns across 7 bases. The CDR3 loop spans 14 amino acids. Germline V gene data show CDR1 as LNHNV and CDR2 as YYDKDF (reference sequence). With 5 bases clipped from V and 2 bases from J, the junction kept 5 bases outside the gene matches. DNA for the CDR3: TGTGCCACCAGCGAGACAGGGAGAAACTATGGCTACACCTTC. The encoded protein is CATSETGRNYGYTF. The full variable domain, with the rest looked up from reference TRBV15 and TRBJ1-2, is DAMVIQNPRYQVTQFGKPVTLSCSQTLNHNVMYWYQQKSSQAPKLLFHYYDKDFNNEADTPDNFQSRRPNTSFCFLDIRSPGLGDTAMYLCATSETGRNYGYTFGSGTRLTVV.